Many counts were recorded for the clone carrying this T cell receptor beta chain. A single record per CDR3 protein comes from TCRdb applying MiXCR to the RT-PCR reads. The profile shows fewer than 800,000 distinct CDR3 sequences, more than 13% of them singletons. The CDR3 is 17 residues long. V lost 4 bases and J 9 bases, leaving 22 bases between the germline ends. Germline V gene sequence: CDR1 MGHRA, CDR2 YSYEKL. Material: memory CD4+ T cells from blood. The TCR comes from a female donor in good health, serving as a healthy control. V gene TRBV4-1 combines with J gene TRBJ1-6; D is perhaps TRBD1 (5 bases). This chain's CDR3 is CASSPERRGNRGSPLHF. CDR3 coding DNA: TGCGCCAGCAGCCCAGAAAGAAGGGGTAACCGCGGTTCACCCCTCCACTTT.